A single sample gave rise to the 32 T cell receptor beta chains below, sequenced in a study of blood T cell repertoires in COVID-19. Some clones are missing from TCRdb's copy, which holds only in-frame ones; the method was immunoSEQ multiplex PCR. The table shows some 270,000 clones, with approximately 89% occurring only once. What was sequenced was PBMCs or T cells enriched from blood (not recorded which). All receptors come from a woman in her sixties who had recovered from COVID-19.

Here the CDR3 DNA reads TGTGCCAGCAGTTCTCTAACAGGGGGAAAACTGTTTTTT. Encoded protein: CASSSLTGGKLFF. The chain has TRBV14 and TRBJ1-4, with 8 positions matching TRBD1. V was pared by 6 bases and J by 10 bases, with 7 bases of the junction left unmatched. Germline values: CDR1 SGHDN, CDR2 FVKESK. The CDR3 is 13 residues long.

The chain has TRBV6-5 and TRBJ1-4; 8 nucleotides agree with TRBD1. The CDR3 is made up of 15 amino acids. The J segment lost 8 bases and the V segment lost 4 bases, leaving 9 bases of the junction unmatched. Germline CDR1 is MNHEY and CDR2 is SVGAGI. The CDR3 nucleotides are TGTGCCAGCAGTTTCCGGACAGGGCAGGCAGAAAAACTGTTTTTT. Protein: CASSFRTGQAEKLFF.

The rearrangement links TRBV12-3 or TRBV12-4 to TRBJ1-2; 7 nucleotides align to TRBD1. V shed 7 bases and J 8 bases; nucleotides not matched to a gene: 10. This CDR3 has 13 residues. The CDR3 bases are TGTGCCAGCACCGTTGGGACAGCCACCGGCTACACCTTC. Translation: CASTVGTATGYTF.

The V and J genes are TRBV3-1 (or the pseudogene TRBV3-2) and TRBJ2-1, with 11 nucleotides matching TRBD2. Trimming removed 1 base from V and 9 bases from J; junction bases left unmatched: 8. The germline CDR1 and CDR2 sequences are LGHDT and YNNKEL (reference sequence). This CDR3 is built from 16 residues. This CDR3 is CASSQAGSGGASEQFF. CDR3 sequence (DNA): TGTGCCAGCAGCCAAGCAGGTAGCGGGGGGGCCAGTGAGCAGTTCTTC.

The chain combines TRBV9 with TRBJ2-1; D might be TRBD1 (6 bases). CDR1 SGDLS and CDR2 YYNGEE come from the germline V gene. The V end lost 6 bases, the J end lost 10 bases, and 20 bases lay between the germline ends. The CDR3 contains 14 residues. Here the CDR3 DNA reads TGTGCCAGCAACAGGGCCCCGGCTGCAAGGGAGCAGTTCTTC. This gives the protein CASNRAPAAREQFF.

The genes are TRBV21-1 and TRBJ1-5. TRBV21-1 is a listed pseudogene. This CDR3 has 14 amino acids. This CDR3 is CASQSGNLSQPQHF. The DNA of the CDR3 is TGTGCCAGCCAAAGCGGGAATCTGAGTCAGCCCCAGCATTTT.

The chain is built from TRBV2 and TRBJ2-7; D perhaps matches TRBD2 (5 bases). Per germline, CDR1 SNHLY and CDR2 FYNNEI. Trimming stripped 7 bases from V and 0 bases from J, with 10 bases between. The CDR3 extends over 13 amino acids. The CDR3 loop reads CASTNRGSYEQYF. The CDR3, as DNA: TGTGCCAGCACCAACCGGGGCTCCTACGAGCAGTACTTC.

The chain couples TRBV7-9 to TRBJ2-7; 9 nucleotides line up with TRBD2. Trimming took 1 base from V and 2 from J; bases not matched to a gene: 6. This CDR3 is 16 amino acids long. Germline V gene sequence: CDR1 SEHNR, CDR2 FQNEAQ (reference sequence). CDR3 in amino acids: CASSLGSGGPTYEQYF. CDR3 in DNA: TGTGCCAGCAGCTTAGGGAGCGGGGGGCCTACCTACGAGCAGTACTTC.

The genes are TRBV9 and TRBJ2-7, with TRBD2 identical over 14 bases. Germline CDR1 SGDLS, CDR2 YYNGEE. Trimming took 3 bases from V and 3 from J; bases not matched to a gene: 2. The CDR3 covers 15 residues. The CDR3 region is CASSAGLAGDYEQYF. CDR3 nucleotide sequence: TGTGCCAGCAGCGCGGGACTAGCGGGAGACTACGAGCAGTACTTC.

CDR3 amino acids: CAISESGALLSGANVLTF. CDR3 nucleotides: TGTGCCATCAGTGAATCAGGGGCCCTCCTCTCTGGGGCCAACGTCCTGACTTTC. V is TRBV10-3 and J is TRBJ2-6, with D maybe TRBD1 (6 bases). Per germline, CDR1 ENHRY and CDR2 SYGVKD. The CDR3 contains 18 residues. Trimming removed 3 bases from V and 0 bases from J, with 15 bases in between.

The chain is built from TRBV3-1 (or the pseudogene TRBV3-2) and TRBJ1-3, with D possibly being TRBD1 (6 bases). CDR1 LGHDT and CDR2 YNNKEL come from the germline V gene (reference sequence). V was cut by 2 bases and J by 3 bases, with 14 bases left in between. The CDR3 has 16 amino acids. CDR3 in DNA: TGTGCCAGCAGCCAACTAGTGGGACACCGTGGAAACACCATATATTTT. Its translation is CASSQLVGHRGNTIYF.

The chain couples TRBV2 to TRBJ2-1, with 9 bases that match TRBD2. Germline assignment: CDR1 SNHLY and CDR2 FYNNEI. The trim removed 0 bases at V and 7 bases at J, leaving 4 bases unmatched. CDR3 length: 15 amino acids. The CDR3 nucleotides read TGTGCCAGCAGTGAAGCGCGGGGGGGCGGAAATGAGCAGTTCTTC. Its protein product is CASSEARGGGNEQFF.

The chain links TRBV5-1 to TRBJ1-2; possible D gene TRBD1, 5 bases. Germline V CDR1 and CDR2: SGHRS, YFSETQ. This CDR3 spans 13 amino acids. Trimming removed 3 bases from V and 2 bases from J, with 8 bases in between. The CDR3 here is CASSSSGNYGYTF. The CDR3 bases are TGCGCCAGCAGCTCGTCAGGGAACTATGGCTACACCTTC.

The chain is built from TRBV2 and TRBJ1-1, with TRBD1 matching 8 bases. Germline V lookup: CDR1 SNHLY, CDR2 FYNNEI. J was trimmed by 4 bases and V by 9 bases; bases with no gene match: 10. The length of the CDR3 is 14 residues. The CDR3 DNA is TGTGCCAGTCCTCGGGCAGGGGGCATCACTGAAGCTTTCTTT. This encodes CASPRAGGITEAFF.

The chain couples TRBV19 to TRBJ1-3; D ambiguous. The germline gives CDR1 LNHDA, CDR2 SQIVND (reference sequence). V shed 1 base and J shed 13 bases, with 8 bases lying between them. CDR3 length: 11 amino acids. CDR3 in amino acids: CASSIVKHIYF. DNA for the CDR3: TGTGCCAGTAGTATAGTAAAACATATATATTTT.

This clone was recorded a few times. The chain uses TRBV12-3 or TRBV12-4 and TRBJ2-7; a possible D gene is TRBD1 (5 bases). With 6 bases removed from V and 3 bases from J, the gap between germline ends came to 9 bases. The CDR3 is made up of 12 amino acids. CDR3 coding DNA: TGTGCCAGCAGCGACAGTGACTACGAGCAGTACTTC. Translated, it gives CASSDSDYEQYF.

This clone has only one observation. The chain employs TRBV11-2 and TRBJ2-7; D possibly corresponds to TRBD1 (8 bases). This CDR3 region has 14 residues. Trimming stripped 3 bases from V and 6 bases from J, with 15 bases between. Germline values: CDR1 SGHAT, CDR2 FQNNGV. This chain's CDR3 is CASSFTTGEGEQYF. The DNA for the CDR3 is TGTGCCAGCAGCTTTACGACAGGGGAGGGCGAGCAGTACTTC.

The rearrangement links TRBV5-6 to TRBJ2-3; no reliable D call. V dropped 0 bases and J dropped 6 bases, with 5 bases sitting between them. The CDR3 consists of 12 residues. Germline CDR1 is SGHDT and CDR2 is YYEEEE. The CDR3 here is CASSLASDTQYF. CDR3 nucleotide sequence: TGTGCCAGCAGCTTGGCGAGTGATACGCAGTATTTT.

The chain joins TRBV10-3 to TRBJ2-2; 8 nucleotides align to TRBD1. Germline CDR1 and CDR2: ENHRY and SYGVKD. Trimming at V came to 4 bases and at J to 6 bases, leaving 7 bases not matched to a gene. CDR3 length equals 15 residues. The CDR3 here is CAISGQGAGAGELFF. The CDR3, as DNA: TGTGCCATCAGTGGTCAGGGGGCAGGAGCCGGGGAGCTGTTTTTT.

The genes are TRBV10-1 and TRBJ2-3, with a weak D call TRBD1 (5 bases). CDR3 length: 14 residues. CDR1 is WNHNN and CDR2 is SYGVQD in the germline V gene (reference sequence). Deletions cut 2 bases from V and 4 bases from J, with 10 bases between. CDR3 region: CASSELRVADTQYF. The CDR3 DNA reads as TGCGCCAGCAGTGAGCTCAGGGTCGCAGATACGCAGTATTTT.

The CDR3 DNA is TGTGCCAGCAGCCGCTCAGAGGGTAGCGAGACGCAGTATTTT. Its protein is CASSRSEGSETQYF. The chain recombines TRBV7-2 with TRBJ2-3; tentative D call: TRBD2 (5 bases). With 5 bases removed from V and 9 bases from J, the gap between germline ends came to 18 bases. The CDR3 has 14 amino acids. Germline V gene lookup returns CDR1 SGHTA and CDR2 FQGNSA.

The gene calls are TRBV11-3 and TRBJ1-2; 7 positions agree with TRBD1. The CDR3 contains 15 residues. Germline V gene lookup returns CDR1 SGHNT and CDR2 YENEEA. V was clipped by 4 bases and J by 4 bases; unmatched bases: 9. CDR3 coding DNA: TGTGCCAGCAGCTCCCGACAGGGCCGGCTCTATGGCTACACCTTC. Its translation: CASSSRQGRLYGYTF.

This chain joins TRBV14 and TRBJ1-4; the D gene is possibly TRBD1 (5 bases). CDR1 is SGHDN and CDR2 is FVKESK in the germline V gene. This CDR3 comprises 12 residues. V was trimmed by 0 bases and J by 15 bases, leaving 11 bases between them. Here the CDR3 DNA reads TGTGCCAGCAGCCAAGATTCCAGGGCGGTGTTTTTT. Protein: CASSQDSRAVFF.

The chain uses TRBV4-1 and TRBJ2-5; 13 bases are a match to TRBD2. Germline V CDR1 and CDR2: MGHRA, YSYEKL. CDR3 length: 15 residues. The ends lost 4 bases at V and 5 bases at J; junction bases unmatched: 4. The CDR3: CASSRGLAGEETQYF. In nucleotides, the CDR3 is TGCGCCAGCAGCCGCGGACTAGCGGGGGAGGAGACCCAGTACTTC.

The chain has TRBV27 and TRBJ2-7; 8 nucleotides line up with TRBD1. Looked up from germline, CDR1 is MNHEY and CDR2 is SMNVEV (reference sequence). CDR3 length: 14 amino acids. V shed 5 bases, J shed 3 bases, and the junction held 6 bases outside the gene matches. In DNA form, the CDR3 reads TGTGCCAGCAGTCTCATCGGACAGGGCTACGAGCAGTACTTC. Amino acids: CASSLIGQGYEQYF.

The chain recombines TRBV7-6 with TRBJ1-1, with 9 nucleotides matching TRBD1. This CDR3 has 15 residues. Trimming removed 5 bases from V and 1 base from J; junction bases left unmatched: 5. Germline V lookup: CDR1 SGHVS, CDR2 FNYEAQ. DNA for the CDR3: TGTGCCAGCAGCAGAATGGGACAGGGGAACACTGAAGCTTTCTTT. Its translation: CASSRMGQGNTEAFF.

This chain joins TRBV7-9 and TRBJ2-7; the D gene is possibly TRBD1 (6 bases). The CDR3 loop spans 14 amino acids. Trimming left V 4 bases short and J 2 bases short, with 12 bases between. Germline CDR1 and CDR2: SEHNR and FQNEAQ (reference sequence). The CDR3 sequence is CASSSGDKAYEQYF. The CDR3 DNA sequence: TGTGCCAGCAGCTCAGGGGACAAGGCCTACGAGCAGTACTTC.

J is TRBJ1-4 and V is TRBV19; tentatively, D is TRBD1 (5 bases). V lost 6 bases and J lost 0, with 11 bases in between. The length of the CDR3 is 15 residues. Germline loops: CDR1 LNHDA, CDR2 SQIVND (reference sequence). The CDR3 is CASRRTSATNEKLFF. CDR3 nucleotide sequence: TGTGCCAGTAGGCGGACAAGTGCAACTAATGAAAAACTGTTTTTT.

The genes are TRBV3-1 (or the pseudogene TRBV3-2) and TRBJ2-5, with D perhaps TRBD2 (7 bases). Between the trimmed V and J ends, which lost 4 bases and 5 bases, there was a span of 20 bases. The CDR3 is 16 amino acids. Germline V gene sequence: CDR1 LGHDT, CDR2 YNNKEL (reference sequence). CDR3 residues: CASSLSGGGGRETQYF. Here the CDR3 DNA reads TGTGCCAGCAGCCTTAGTGGGGGGGGCGGTCGGGAGACCCAGTACTTC.

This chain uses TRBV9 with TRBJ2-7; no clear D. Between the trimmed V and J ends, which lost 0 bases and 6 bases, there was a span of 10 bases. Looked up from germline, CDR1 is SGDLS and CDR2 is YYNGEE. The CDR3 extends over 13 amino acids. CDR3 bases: TGTGCCAGCAGCGTAGTACCGGAGAGCGAGCAGTACTTC. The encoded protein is CASSVVPESEQYF.

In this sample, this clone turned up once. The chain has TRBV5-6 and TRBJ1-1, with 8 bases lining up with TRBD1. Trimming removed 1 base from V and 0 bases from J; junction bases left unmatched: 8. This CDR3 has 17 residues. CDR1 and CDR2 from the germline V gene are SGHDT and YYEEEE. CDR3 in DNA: TGTGCCAGCAGCTTGCTCCCTCAGGGGGCGCTGAACACTGAAGCTTTCTTT. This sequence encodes CASSLLPQGALNTEAFF.

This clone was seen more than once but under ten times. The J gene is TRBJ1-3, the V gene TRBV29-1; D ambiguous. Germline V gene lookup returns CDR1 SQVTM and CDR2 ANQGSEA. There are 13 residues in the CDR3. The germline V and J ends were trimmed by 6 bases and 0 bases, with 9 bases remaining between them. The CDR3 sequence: CSVAGVSGNTIYF. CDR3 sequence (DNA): TGCAGCGTGGCGGGAGTCTCTGGAAACACCATATATTTT. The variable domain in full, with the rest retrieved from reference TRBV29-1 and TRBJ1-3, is SAVISQKPSRDICQRGTSLTIQCQVDSQVTMMFWYRQQPGQSLTLIATANQGSEATYESGFVIDKFPISRPNLTFSTLTVSNMSPEDSSIYLCSVAGVSGNTIYFGEGSWLTVV.